This is a list of T cell receptor beta chains from one sample in a study of identical twins. Via MiXCR, TCRdb re-called the 5' RACE reads, giving one row per CDR3 protein. The sample shows around 220,000 distinct CDR3 sequences, more than 9% of them seen only once. Sequenced material: memory T cells sorted from blood. All receptors come from a man in his fifties or sixties in good health. Each CDR3 is given with its conserved first and last residue.

v_gene	j_gene	CDR3aa
TRBV2	TRBJ2-7	CASCSQVARTSPEGEQYF
TRBV4-1	TRBJ1-1	CASSQWDRANTEAFF
TRBV4-1	TRBJ2-1	CASSQDPNPGNEQFF
TRBV6-2/TRBV6-3	TRBJ2-7	CASNRDAAYEQYF
TRBV6-5	TRBJ2-3	CASSFGIAGTTDTQYF
TRBV14	TRBJ2-1	CASSQVPGQGQSEFF
TRBV2	TRBJ2-1	CASSWTSGGNDYNEQFF
TRBV7-2	TRBJ2-7	CASSAGSYSSYEQYF
TRBV2	TRBJ1-5	CASSEGQGRQPQHF
TRBV20-1	TRBJ2-7	CSARPEGYTSEQYF